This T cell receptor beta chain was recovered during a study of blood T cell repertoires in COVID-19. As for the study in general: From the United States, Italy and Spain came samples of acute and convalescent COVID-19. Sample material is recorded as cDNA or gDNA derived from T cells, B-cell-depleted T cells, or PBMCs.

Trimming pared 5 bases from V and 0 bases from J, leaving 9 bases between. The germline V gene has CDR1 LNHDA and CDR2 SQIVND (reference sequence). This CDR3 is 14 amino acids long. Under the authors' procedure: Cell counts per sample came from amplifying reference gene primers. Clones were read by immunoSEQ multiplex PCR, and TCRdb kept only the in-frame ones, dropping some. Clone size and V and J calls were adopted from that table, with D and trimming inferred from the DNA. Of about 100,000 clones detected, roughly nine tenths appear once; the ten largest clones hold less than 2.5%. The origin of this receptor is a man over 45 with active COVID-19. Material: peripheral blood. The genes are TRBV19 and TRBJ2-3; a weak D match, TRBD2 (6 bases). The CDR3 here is CASSAGTSTDTQYF. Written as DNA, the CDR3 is TGTGCCAGTAGTGCGGGGACTAGCACAGATACGCAGTATTTT.